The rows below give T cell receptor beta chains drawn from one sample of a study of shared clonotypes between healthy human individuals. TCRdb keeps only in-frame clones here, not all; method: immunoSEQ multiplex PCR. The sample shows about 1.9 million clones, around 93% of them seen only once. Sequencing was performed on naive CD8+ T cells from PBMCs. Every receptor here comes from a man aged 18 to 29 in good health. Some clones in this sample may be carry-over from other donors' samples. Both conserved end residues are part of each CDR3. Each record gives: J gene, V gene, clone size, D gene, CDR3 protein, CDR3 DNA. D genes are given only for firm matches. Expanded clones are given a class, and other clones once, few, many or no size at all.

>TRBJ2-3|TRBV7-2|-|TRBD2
CASSLAGESRTDTQYF
TGTGCCAGCAGCCTAGCGGGGGAGTCCCGCACAGATACGCAGTATTTT
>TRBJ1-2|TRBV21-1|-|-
CASSTLPKTENGYTF
TGTGCCAGCAGCACCCTTCCTAAGACAGAAAATGGCTACACCTTC
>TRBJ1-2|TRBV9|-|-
CASSVGFLNYGYTF
TGTGCCAGCAGCGTAGGGTTTCTAAACTATGGCTACACCTTC
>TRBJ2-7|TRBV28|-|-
CASSLPRGVRPIDEQYF
TGTGCCAGCAGTTTACCTCGGGGTGTACGTCCTATCGACGAGCAGTACTTC
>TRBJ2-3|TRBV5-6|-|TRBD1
CASSPPETGGTQYF
TGTGCCAGCAGCCCACCGGAGACAGGGGGTACGCAGTATTTT
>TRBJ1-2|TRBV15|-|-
CATSRAGGPDGYGYTF
TGTGCCACCAGCAGAGCCGGAGGGCCGGACGGCTATGGCTACACCTTC
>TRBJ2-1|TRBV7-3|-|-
CASSLSGHNEQFF
TGTGCCAGCAGCTTATCGGGTCACAATGAGCAGTTCTTC
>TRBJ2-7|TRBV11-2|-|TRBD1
CASSSVGQGYEQYF
TGTGCCAGCAGCTCGGTAGGACAGGGTTACGAGCAGTACTTC
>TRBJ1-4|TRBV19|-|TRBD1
CASSNIGQGENEKLFF
TGTGCCAGTAGCAATATAGGACAGGGGGAAAACGAAAAACTGTTTTTT
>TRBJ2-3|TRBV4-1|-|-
CASSHEPYPDTQYF
TGCGCCAGCAGCCACGAGCCCTACCCAGATACGCAGTATTTT
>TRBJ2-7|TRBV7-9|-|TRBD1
CASSLPGQGYEQYF
TGTGCCAGCAGCTTACCGGGACAGGGCTACGAGCAGTACTTC
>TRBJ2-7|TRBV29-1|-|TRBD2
CSVKGGTSGTYEQYF
TGCAGCGTGAAAGGCGGGACTAGCGGAACCTACGAGCAGTACTTC
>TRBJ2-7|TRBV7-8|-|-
CASSLGEPGEQYF
TGTGCCAGCAGCTTAGGGGAACCTGGCGAGCAGTACTTC
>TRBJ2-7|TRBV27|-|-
CASSLGQGGLYEQYF
TGTGCCAGCAGTTTAGGACAGGGAGGGCTTTACGAGCAGTACTTC
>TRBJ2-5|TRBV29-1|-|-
CSAAEGSGFVETQYF
TGCAGCGCCGCGGAAGGGTCGGGATTCGTGGAGACCCAGTACTTC
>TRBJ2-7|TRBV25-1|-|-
CASRSRLFEQYF
TGTGCCAGCAGATCCCGACTTTTCGAGCAGTACTTC
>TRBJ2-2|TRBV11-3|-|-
CASSLLRGTGELFF
TGTGCCAGCAGCTTACTGCGAGGAACCGGGGAGCTGTTTTTT
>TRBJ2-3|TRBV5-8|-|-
CASSLWVVGTDTQYF
TGTGCCAGCAGCTTATGGGTAGTTGGCACAGATACGCAGTATTTT
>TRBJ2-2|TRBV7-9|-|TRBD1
CASSLPGQPGELFF
TGTGCCAGCAGCTTACCGGGACAGCCCGGGGAGCTGTTTTTT
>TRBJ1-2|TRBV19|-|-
CASSAPGASNYGYTF
TGTGCCAGTAGTGCACCAGGGGCGTCTAACTATGGCTACACCTTC
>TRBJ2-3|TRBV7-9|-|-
CASSLAPEGGHTQYF
TGTGCCAGCAGCTTAGCGCCTGAGGGGGGGCATACGCAGTATTTT
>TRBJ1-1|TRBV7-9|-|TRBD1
CASSPGTAEAFF
TGTGCCAGCAGCCCAGGGACAGCTGAAGCTTTCTTT
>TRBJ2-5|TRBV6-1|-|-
CASTATEETQYF
TGTGCCAGCACCGCGACGGAAGAGACCCAGTACTTC
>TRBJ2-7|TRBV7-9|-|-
CASSSEGIEQYF
TGTGCCAGCAGCTCAGAGGGGATTGAGCAGTACTTC
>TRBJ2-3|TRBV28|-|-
CASSFVPGASRDTQYF
TGTGCCAGCAGTTTCGTGCCAGGAGCCTCCAGGGATACGCAGTATTTT
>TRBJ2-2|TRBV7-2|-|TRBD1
CASSFGQGRERELFF
TGTGCCAGCAGCTTCGGACAGGGGCGCGAGAGGGAGCTGTTTTTT
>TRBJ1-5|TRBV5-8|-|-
CASSLGQANNQPQHF
TGTGCCAGCAGCTTGGGACAGGCAAACAATCAGCCCCAGCATTTT
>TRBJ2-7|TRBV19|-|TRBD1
CASSLSTGWRDEQYF
TGTGCCAGTAGTCTATCGACAGGGTGGAGAGACGAGCAGTACTTC
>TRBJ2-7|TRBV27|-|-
CASSSPWDHEQYF
TGTGCCAGCAGTTCGCCTTGGGACCACGAGCAGTACTTC
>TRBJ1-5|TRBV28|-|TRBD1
CASSLLRQGRFSNQPQHF
TGTGCCAGCAGTTTACTTAGACAGGGAAGGTTTAGCAATCAGCCCCAGCATTTT
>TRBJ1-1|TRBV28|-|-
CASSLHAMNTEAFF
TGTGCCAGCAGTTTGCATGCAATGAACACTGAAGCTTTCTTT
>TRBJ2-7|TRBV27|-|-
CASSLRVGLAIVKQYF
TGTGCCAGCAGTTTACGAGTCGGGCTAGCAATCGTCAAGCAGTACTTC
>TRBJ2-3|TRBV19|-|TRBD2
CASSPIRLAGSTDTQYF
TGTGCCAGTAGCCCGATTAGACTAGCGGGGAGCACAGATACGCAGTATTTT
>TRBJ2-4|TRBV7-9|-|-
CASTSRAEGSKNIQYF
TGTGCCAGCACTAGTCGGGCAGAAGGTTCCAAAAACATTCAGTACTTC
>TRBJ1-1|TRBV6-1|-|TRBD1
CASLPRTGEKYEAFF
TGTGCCAGCCTACCCAGGACAGGGGAGAAGTATGAAGCTTTCTTT
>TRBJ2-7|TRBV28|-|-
CASSLTGLRREQYF
TGTGCCAGCAGTTTGACCGGACTCAGGAGGGAGCAGTACTTC
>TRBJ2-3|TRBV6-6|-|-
CASSYRADTQYF
TGTGCCAGCAGTTACCGAGCCGATACGCAGTATTTT
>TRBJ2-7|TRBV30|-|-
CAWSVPGDDEQYF
TGTGCCTGGAGTGTGCCCGGGGATGACGAGCAGTACTTC
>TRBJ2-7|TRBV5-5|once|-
CASSYTGTGEQYF
TGTGCCAGCAGCTATACAGGGACGGGCGAGCAGTACTTC
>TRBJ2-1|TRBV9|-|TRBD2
CASSVGGSGRVDEQFF
TGTGCCAGCAGCGTAGGGGGTAGCGGGAGGGTGGATGAGCAGTTCTTC
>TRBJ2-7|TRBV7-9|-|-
CASSLGLRNYEQYF
TGTGCCAGCAGCTTAGGACTCAGAAACTACGAGCAGTACTTC
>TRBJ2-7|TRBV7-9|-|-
CASSLGGGKYEQYF
TGTGCCAGCAGCTTAGGGGGCGGGAAATACGAGCAGTACTTC
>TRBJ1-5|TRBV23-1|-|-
CASSQSVRQGKESNQPQHF
TGCGCCAGCAGTCAATCGGTAAGGCAGGGGAAGGAGAGCAATCAGCCCCAGCATTTT
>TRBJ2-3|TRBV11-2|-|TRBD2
CASSKYSGTSPQTQYF
TGTGCCAGCAGCAAATACTCCGGGACTAGCCCGCAAACGCAGTATTTT
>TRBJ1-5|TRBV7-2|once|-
CASSKREQSAPRLNF
TGTGCCAGCAGCAAACGGGAACAATCAGCCCCAAGATTGAATTTT
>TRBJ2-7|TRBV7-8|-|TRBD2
CASREVAGAYEQYF
TGTGCCAGCAGGGAAGTGGCGGGAGCCTACGAGCAGTACTTC
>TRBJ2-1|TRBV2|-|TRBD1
CAIDRGTEQFF
TGTGCCATCGACAGGGGCACTGAGCAGTTCTTC
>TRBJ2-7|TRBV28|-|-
CASSWGLGGSYEQYF
TGTGCCAGCAGCTGGGGGTTAGGGGGCTCCTACGAGCAGTACTTC
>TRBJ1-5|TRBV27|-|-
CALPGIFNQPQHF
TGTGCCCTCCCCGGTATCTTCAATCAGCCCCAGCATTTT